These 8 T cell receptor beta chains were sequenced from one sample in a study of cytomegalovirus exposure and HLA in healthy donors. The PCR used 60 Vbeta and 13 Jbeta primers. Sequencing used immunoSEQ multiplex PCR; TCRdb keeps in-frame clones, though not all of them. Of 150,000 to 250,000 clones in the sample, roughly four fifths were seen once. Sequences were obtained from PBMCs. All receptors come from a man aged 25-45 years in good health and CMV-seronegative.

The J gene is TRBJ2-3, the V gene TRBV7-9; perhaps TRBD2 as D (5 bases). The CDR3 extends over 12 amino acids. CDR1 and CDR2 (germline): SEHNR, FQNEAQ (reference sequence). V gave up 5 bases and J gave up 8 bases, with 11 bases separating them. The CDR3 nucleotides are TGTGCCAGCAGCATACCCGGGGTTACGCAGTATTTT. Translating gives CASSIPGVTQYF.

This chain connects TRBV11-3 to TRBJ2-1, with 8 bases aligning to TRBD2. Germline V gene sequence: CDR1 SGHNT, CDR2 YENEEA. This CDR3 has 16 residues. V dropped 1 base and J dropped 7; count of bases not matched to a gene: 9. CDR3 nucleotides: TGTGCCAGCAGCTTAGCCCCGGGACTAGGTCATAATGAGCAGTTCTTC. Translating gives CASSLAPGLGHNEQFF.

This sequence joins TRBV7-9 and TRBJ2-7, with D possibly TRBD1 on 5 matching bases. Trimming pared 6 bases from V and 2 bases from J, leaving 20 bases between. This CDR3 region has 16 residues. Per germline, CDR1 SEHNR and CDR2 FQNEAQ (reference sequence). CDR3 loop: CASSHLGQAPAYEQYF. The CDR3 DNA follows: TGTGCCAGCAGTCATCTCGGACAAGCGCCAGCCTACGAGCAGTACTTC.

This clone came up once. V gene TRBV10-3 combines with J gene TRBJ2-2, with TRBD2 matching 13 bases. Trimming took 6 bases from V and 7 from J; bases not matched to a gene: 8. The CDR3 length is 16 residues. Germline-derived CDR1 and CDR2 are ENHRY and SYGVKD. The CDR3 coding sequence is TGTGCCATCAGCGGACTAGCGGGAGCATATGGCGGGGAGCTGTTTTTT. Its translation: CAISGLAGAYGGELFF.

This clone is a singleton in its sample. V usage is TRBV29-1 and J usage is TRBJ2-2; 7 bases fit TRBD1. Germline values: CDR1 SQVTM, CDR2 ANQGSEA. Germline trimming cut 6 bases from V and 6 bases from J; bases unmatched to any gene: 7. The CDR3 sequence is 13 residues long. CDR3 protein: CSVPTGWPGELFF. As DNA, the CDR3 is TGCAGCGTCCCGACAGGGTGGCCCGGGGAGCTGTTTTTT.

The chain has TRBV29-1 and TRBJ1-2; no clear D gene. Trimming stripped 6 bases from V and 3 bases from J, with 14 bases between. The CDR3 totals 13 residues. Germline CDR1 and CDR2: SQVTM and ANQGSEA. The CDR3 is CSVDKHFDYGYTF. The CDR3 DNA follows: TGCAGCGTCGACAAACACTTCGACTATGGCTACACCTTC.

The V gene is TRBV14, the J gene TRBJ2-5; 8 bases match TRBD1. The J call may be in error: the DNA end matches TRBJ2-7 better. Germline-derived CDR1 and CDR2 are SGHDN and FVKESK. The CDR3 runs to 14 residues. The CDR3 spells CASSQRTGTYEQYF. Written as DNA, the CDR3 is TGTGCCAGCAGCCAAAGGACAGGGACCTACGAGCAGTACTTC.

This chain links TRBV28 with TRBJ2-7; D not resolved. Germline V gene data show CDR1 as MDHEN and CDR2 as SYDVKM. The CDR3 length is 16 residues. V gave up 2 bases and J gave up 0 bases, with 14 bases separating them. In DNA, the CDR3 is TGTGCCAGCAGTTTAACCCAAGTTGGCTTCTCCTACGAGCAGTACTTC. This translates into CASSLTQVGFSYEQYF.